This TCR beta chain was recorded in a study of T cell responses to AZD1222 COVID-19 vaccine. Study-level findings and limits: A mostly white British donor set with more females was recruited, and clonal diversity was possibly underestimated. A rise in Spike-specific TCR breadth and depth followed two AZD1222 doses. Seropositive at baseline were only a handful of AZD1222 recipients. Spike-spanning, vaccine-associated CD4 TCRs were dominant at 160-218 and 743-854.

This clone was detected once. The antigen remains undetermined. CDR3 length: 15 residues. V trimming: 6 bases; J trimming: 4 bases; junction bases outside the gene matches: 3. CDR1 is SNHLY, CDR2 FYNNEI, per germline. Sequenced by immunoSEQ multiplex PCR; TCRdb stores in-frame clones only, minus some. This sample has about 130,000 clones, with 80% to 90% found just once. This receptor was identified in an adult who received the AZD1222 COVID-19 vaccine. This rearrangement joins TRBV2 to TRBJ2-1; TRBD2 matches at 13 bases. This specimen was peripheral blood, taken 28 days after the second AZD1222 dose. The DNA of the CDR3 is TGTGCCAGCAGGGAGACTAGCGGGGGGTACAATGAGCAGTTCTTC. Its protein product is CASRETSGGYNEQFF.